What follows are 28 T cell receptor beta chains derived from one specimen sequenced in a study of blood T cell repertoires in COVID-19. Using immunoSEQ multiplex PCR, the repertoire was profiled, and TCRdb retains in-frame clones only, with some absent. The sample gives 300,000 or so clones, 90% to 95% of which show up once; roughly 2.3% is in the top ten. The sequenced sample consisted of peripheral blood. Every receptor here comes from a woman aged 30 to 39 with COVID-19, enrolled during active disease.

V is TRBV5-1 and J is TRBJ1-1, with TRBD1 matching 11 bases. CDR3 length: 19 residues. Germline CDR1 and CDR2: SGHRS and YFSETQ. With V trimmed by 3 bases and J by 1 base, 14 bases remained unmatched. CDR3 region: CASSSYRGQGVSGNTEAFF. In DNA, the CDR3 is TGCGCCAGCAGCTCATACCGGGGACAGGGGGTTTCGGGGAACACTGAAGCTTTCTTT.

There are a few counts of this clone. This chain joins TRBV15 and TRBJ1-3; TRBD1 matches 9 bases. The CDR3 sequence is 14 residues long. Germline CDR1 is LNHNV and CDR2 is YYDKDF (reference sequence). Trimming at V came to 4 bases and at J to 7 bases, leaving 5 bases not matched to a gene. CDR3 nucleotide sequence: TGTGCCACCAGCACCGGGACAGGGATCAACACCATATATTTT. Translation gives CATSTGTGINTIYF.

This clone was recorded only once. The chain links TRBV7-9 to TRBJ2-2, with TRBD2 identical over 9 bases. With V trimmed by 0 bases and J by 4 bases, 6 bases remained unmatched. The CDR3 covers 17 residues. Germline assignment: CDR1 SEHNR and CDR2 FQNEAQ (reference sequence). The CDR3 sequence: CASSLALAGFTTGELFF. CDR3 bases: TGTGCCAGCAGCTTAGCCCTAGCGGGATTTACCACCGGGGAGCTGTTTTTT.

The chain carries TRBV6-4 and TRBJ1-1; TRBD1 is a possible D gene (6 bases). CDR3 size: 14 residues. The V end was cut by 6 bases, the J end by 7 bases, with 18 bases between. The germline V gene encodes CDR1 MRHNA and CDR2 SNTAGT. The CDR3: CASSPEGTGIEAFF. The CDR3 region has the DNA TGTGCCAGCAGCCCCGAGGGTACAGGGATTGAAGCTTTCTTT.

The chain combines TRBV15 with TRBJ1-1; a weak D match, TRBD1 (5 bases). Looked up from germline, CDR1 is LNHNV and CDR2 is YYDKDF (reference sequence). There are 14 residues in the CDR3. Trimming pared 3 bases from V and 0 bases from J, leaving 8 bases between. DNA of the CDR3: TGTGCCACCAGCAGGACAGTTATGAACACTGAAGCTTTCTTT. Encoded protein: CATSRTVMNTEAFF.

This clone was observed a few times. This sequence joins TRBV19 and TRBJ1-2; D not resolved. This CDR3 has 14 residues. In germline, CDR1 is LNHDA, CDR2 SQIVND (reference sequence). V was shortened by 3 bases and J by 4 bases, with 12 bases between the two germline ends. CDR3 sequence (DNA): TGTGCCAGTAGTATTGGCGGCGGAGTCTATGGCTACACCTTC. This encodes CASSIGGGVYGYTF.

As DNA, the CDR3 is TGTGCCAGCAGCTTACTTAGGCAGGGGGCTTACAATGGCTACACCTTC. It specifies CASSLLRQGAYNGYTF. The chain employs TRBV11-2 and TRBJ1-2, with 8 bases fitting TRBD1. V shed 2 bases and J 6 bases; nucleotides not matched to a gene: 11. The CDR3 has 16 residues. The V gene's germline CDR1 is SGHAT and CDR2 FQNNGV.

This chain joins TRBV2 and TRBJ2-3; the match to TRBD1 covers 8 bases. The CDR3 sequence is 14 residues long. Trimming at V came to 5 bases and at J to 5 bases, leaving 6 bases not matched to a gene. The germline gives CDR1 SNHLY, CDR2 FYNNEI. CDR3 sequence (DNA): TGTGCCAGCAGTACTACAGGGGGAAAAGATACGCAGTATTTT. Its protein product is CASSTTGGKDTQYF.

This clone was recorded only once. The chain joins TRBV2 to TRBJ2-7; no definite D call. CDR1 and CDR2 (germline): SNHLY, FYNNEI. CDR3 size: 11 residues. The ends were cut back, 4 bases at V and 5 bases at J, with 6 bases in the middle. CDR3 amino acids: CASSVLHEQYF. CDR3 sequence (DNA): TGTGCCAGCAGTGTCCTCCACGAGCAGTACTTC. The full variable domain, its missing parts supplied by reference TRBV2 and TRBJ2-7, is EPEVTQTPSHQVTQMGQEVILRCVPISNHLYFYWYRQILGQKVEFLVSFYNNEISEKSEIFDDQFSVERPDGSNFTLKIRSTKLEDSAMYFCASSVLHEQYFGPGTRLTVT.

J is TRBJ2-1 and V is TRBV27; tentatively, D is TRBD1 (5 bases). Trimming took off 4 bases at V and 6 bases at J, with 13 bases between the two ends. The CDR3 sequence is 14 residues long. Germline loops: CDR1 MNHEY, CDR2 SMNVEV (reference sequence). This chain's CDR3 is CASSWGRTANEQFF. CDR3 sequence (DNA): TGTGCCAGCAGTTGGGGCAGAACAGCCAATGAGCAGTTCTTC.

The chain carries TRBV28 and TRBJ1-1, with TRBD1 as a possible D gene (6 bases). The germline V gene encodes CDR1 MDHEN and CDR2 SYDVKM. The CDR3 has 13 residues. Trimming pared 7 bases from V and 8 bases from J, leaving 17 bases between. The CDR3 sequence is CASTWGGAIEAFF. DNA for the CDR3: TGTGCCAGCACCTGGGGGGGCGCGATAGAAGCTTTCTTT.

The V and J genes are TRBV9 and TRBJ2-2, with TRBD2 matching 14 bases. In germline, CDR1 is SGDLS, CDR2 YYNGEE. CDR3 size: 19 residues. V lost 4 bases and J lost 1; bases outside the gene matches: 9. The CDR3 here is CASSSGTSGRAQNTGELFF. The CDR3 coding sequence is TGTGCCAGCAGCTCGGGGACTAGCGGGAGAGCCCAGAACACCGGGGAGCTGTTTTTT. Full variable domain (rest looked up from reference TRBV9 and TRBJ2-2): DSGVTQTPKHLITATGQRVTLRCSPRSGDLSVYWYQQSLDQGLQFLIQYYNGEERAKGNILERFSAQQFPDLHSELNLSSLELGDSALYFCASSSGTSGRAQNTGELFFGEGSRLTVL.

The CDR3 DNA reads TGTGCCACCAGCTTGACAGGGGGCACAGATACGCAGTATTTT. Its protein product is CATSLTGGTDTQYF. The gene calls are TRBV24-1 and TRBJ2-3; TRBD1 aligns across 8 bases. CDR1 and CDR2 from the germline V gene are KGHDR and SFDVKD. The J segment lost 1 base and the V segment lost 7 bases, leaving 3 bases of the junction unmatched. The CDR3 is 14 amino acids.

The CDR3 sequence: CASSQGDRLGPEAFF. The CDR3 DNA reads as TGTGCCAGCAGCCAGGGCGACAGGTTGGGTCCTGAAGCTTTCTTT. This chain uses TRBV3-1 (or the pseudogene TRBV3-2) with TRBJ1-1; D might be TRBD1 (6 bases). CDR1 and CDR2 from the germline V gene are LGHDT and YNNKEL (reference sequence). The CDR3 is made up of 15 amino acids. The germline V and J ends were trimmed by 3 bases and 6 bases, with 17 bases remaining between them.

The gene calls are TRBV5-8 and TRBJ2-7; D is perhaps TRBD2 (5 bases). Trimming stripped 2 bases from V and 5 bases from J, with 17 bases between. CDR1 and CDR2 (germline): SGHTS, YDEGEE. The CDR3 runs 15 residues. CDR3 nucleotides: TGTGCCAGCAGCTTCCTCAGTGCGGGTAATAACGAGCAGTACTTC. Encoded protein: CASSFLSAGNNEQYF.

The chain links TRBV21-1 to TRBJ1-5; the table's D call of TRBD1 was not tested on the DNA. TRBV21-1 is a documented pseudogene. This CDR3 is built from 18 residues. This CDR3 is CASSSTGTGTNSNQPQHF. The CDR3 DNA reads TGTGCCAGCAGTTCAACGGGGACAGGGACAAATAGCAATCAGCCCCAGCATTTT.

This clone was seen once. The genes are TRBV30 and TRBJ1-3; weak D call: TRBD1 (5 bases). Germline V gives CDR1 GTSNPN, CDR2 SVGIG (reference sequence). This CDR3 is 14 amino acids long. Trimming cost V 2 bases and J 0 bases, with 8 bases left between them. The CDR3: CAWSLRDSGNTIYF. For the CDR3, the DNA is TGTGCCTGGAGTCTCAGGGACTCTGGAAACACCATATATTTT.

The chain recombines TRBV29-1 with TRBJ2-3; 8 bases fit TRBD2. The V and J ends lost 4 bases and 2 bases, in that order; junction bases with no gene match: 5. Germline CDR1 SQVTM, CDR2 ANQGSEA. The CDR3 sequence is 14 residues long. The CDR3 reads CSVVRRGDTDTQYF. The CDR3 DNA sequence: TGCAGCGTTGTCCGGCGGGGGGACACAGATACGCAGTATTTT.

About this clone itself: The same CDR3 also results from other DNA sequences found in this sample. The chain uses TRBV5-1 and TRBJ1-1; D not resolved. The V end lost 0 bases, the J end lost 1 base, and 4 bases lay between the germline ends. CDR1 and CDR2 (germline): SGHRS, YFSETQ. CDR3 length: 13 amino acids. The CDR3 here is CASSLAGNTEAFF. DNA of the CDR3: TGCGCCAGCAGCTTGGCCGGGAACACTGAAGCTTTCTTT.

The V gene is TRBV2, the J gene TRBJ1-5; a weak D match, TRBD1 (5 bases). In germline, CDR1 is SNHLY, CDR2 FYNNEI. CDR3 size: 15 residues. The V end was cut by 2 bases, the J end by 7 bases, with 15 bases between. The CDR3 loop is CASSEWQGDYQPQHF. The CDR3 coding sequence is TGTGCCAGCAGTGAATGGCAGGGCGATTACCAGCCCCAGCATTTT.

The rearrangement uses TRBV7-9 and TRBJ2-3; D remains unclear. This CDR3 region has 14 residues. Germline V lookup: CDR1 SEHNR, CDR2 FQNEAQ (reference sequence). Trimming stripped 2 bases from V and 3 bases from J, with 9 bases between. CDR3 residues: CASSLKAGTDTQYF. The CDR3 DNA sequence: TGTGCCAGCAGCTTAAAGGCAGGAACAGATACGCAGTATTTT.

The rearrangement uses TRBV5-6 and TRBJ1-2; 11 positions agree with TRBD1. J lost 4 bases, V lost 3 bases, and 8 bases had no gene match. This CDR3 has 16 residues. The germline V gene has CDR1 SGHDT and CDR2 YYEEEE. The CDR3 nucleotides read TGTGCCAGCAGCTCGTCGGGACAGGGGGTCGCCTATGGCTACACCTTC. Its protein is CASSSSGQGVAYGYTF.

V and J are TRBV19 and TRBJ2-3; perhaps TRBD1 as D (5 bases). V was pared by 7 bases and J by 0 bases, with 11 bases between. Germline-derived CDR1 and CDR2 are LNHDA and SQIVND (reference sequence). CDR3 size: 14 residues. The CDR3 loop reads CASKPGFSTDTQYF. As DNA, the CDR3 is TGTGCCAGTAAGCCAGGGTTTAGCACAGATACGCAGTATTTT.

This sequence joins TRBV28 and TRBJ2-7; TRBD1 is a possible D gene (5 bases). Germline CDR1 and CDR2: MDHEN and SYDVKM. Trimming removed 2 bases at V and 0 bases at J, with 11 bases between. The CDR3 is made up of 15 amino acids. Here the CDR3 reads CASSLIGVSSYEQYF. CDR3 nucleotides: TGTGCCAGCAGTTTAATAGGGGTTTCCTCCTACGAGCAGTACTTC.

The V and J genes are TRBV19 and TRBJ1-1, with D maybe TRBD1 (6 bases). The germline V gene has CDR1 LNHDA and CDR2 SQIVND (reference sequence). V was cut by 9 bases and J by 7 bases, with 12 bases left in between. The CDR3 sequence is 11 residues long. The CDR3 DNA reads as TGTGCCAGCACAGGGTTCGGTGAAGCTTTCTTT. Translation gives CASTGFGEAFF.

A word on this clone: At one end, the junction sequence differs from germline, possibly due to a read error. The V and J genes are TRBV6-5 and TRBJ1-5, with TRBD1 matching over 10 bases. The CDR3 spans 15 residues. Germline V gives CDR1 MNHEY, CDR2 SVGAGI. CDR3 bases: TGTGCCAGCAGACGGACAGGGGGTAGCGATCAGCCCCAGCATTTT. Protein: CASRRTGGSDQPQHF.

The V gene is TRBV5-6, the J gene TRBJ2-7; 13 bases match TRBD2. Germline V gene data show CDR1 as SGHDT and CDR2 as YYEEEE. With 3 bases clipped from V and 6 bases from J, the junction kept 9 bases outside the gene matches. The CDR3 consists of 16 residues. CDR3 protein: CASSWGLAGMVGEQYF. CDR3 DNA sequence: TGTGCCAGCAGCTGGGGACTAGCGGGAATGGTGGGCGAGCAGTACTTC.

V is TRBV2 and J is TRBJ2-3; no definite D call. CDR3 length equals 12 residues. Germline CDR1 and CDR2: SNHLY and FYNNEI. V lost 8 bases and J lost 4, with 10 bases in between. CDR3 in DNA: TGTGCCAGCCTGCTCCGGGCAGATACGCAGTATTTT. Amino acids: CASLLRADTQYF. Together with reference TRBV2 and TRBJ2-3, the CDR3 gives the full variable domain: EPEVTQTPSHQVTQMGQEVILRCVPISNHLYFYWYRQILGQKVEFLVSFYNNEISEKSEIFDDQFSVERPDGSNFTLKIRSTKLEDSAMYFCASLLRADTQYFGPGTRLTVL.